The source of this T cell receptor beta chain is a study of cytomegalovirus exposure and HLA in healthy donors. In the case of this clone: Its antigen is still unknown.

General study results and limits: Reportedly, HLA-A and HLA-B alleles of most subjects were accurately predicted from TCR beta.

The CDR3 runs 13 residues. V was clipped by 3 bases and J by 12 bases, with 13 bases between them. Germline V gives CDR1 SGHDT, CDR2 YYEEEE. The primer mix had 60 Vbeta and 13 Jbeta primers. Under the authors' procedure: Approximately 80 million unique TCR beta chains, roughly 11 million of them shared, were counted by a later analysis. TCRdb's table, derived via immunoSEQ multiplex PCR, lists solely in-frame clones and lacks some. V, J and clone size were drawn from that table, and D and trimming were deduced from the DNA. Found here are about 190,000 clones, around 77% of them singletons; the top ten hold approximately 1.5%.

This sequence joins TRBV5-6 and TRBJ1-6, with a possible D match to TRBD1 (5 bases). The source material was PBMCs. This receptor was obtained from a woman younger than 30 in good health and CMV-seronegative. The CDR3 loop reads CASSSNTREPLHF. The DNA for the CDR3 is TGTGCCAGCAGCTCGAATACCAGGGAACCCCTCCACTTT.